The clone carrying this TCR beta chain was recorded a few times. Antigen specificity is unknown. A linear amplification protocol produced the TCR libraries from 500 ng of total RNA. TCRdb passed the reads through MiXCR, listing each CDR3 protein once. This table has roughly 200,000 distinct CDR3 sequences, over 60% appearing once. This sample was taken from a study of healthy donors' naive CD4 and CD8 T cells. Study-wide points: Homeostatic proliferation of naive T cells was not examined as a bias source. Positive CDR3 charge linked to CD4+ cells, negative to CD8+ cells.

V lost 3 bases, J lost 3 bases, and 4 bases stayed unmatched. The CDR3 extends over 14 amino acids. Germline V gene data show CDR1 as SQVTM and CDR2 as ANQGSEA. The sequenced sample consisted of naive CD4+ and CD8+ T cells sorted from blood, pooled from several donors. The sequence came from a pool of human donors in good health; the sample pools cells from several healthy donors. This rearrangement joins TRBV29-1 to TRBJ2-7; 11 nucleotides agree with TRBD1. CDR3 region: CSVDSGTGGYEQYF. CDR3 bases: TGCAGCGTTGACTCCGGGACAGGGGGCTACGAGCAGTACTTC.